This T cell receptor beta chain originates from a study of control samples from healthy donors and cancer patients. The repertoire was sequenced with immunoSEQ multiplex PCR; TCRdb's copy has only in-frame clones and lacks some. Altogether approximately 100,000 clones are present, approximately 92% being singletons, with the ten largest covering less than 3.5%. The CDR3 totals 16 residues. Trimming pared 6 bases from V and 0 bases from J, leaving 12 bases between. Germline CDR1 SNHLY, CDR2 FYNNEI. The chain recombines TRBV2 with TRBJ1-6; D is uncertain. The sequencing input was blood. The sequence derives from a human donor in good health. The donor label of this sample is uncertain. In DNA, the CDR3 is TGTGCCAGCAGGGAATCGGGTCTCTCCTATAATTCACCCCTCCACTTT. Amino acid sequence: CASRESGLSYNSPLHF. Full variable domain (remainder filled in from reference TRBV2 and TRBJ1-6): EPEVTQTPSHQVTQMGQEVILRCVPISNHLYFYWYRQILGQKVEFLVSFYNNEISEKSEIFDDQFSVERPDGSNFTLKIRSTKLEDSAMYFCASRESGLSYNSPLHFGNGTRLTVT.